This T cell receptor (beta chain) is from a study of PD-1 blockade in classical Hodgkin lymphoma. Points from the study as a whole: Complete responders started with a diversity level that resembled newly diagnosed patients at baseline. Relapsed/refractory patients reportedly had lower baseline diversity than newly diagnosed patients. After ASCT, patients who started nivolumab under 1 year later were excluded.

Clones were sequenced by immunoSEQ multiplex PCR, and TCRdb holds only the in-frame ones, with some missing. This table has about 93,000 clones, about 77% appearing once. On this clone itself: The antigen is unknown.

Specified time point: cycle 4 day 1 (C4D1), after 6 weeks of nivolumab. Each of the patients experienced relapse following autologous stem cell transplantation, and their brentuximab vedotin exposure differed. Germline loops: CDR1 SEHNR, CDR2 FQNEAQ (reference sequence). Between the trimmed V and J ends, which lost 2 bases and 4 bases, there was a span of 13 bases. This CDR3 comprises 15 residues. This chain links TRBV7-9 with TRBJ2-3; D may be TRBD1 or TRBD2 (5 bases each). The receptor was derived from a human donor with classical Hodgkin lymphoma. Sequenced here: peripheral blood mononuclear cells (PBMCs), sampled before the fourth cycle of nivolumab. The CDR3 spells CASSLRDQAADTQYF. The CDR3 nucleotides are TGTGCCAGCAGCTTAAGGGACCAAGCGGCAGATACGCAGTATTTT.